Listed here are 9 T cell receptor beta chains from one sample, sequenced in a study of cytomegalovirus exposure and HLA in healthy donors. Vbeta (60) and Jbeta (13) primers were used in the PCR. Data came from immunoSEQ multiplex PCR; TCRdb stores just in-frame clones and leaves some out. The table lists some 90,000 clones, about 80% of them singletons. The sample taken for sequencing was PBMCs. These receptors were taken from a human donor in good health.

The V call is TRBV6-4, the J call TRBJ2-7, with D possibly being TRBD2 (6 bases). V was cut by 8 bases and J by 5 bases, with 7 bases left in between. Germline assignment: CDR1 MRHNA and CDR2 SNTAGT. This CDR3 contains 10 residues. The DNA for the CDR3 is TGTGCCAGCTGGAGGGACGAGCAGTACTTC. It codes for CASWRDEQYF.

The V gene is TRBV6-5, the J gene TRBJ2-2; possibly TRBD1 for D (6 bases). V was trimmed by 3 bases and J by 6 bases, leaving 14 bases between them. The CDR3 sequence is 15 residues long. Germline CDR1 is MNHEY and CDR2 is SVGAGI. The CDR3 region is CASSYSRGIPGELFF. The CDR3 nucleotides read TGTGCCAGCAGTTATAGTAGGGGGATCCCCGGGGAGCTGTTTTTT.

The CDR3 here is CASSERFYEKLFF. Written as DNA, the CDR3 is TGCGCCAGCAGTGAACGGTTTTACGAAAAACTGTTTTTT. The V and J genes are TRBV10-1 and TRBJ1-4; D is unresolved. V lost 3 bases and J lost 8, with 10 bases in between. Germline V lookup: CDR1 WNHNN, CDR2 SYGVQD (reference sequence). This CDR3 contains 13 residues.

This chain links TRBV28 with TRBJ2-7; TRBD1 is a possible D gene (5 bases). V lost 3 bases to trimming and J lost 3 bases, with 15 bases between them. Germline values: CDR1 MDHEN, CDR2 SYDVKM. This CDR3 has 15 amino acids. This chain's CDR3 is CASSFKGRGGYEQYF. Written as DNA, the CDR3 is TGTGCCAGCAGTTTCAAGGGGCGAGGCGGCTACGAGCAGTACTTC.

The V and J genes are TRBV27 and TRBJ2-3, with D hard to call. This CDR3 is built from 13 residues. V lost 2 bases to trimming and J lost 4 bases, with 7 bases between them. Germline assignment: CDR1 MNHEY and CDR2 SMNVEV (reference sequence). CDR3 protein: CASSLGSPDTQYF. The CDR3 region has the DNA TGTGCCAGCAGTTTAGGCTCCCCAGATACGCAGTATTTT.

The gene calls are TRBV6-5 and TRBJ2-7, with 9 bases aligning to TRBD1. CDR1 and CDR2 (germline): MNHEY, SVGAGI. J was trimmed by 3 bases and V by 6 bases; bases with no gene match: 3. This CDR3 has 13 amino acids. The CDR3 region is CASRRQGVYEQYF. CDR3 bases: TGTGCCAGCAGACGACAGGGGGTCTACGAGCAGTACTTC.

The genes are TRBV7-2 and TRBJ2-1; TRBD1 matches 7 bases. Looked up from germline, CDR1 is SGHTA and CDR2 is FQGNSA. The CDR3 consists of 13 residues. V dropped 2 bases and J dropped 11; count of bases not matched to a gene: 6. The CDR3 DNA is TGTGCCAGCAGCTTACTGGGGACAGACAAGCAGTTCTTC. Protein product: CASSLLGTDKQFF.

CDR3 sequence reads: CASSLGTGAGQPQHF. The CDR3 nucleotides are TGTGCCAGCAGCTTAGGGACAGGGGCAGGTCAGCCCCAGCATTTT. This chain joins TRBV7-9 and TRBJ1-5, with TRBD1 identical over 9 bases. With V trimmed by 1 base and J by 6 bases, 4 bases remained unmatched. Per the germline V gene, CDR1 is SEHNR and CDR2 is FQNEAQ (reference sequence). CDR3 length equals 15 residues.

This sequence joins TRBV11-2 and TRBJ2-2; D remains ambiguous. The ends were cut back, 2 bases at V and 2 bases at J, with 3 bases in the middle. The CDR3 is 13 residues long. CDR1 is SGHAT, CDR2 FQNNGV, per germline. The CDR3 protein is CASSLLNTGELFF. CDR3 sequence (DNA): TGTGCCAGCAGCTTATTAAACACCGGGGAGCTGTTTTTT. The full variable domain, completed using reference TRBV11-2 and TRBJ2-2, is EAGVAQSPRYKIIEKRQSVAFWCNPISGHATLYWYQQILGQGPKLLIQFQNNGVVDDSQLPKDRFSAERLKGVDSTLKIQPAKLEDSAVYLCASSLLNTGELFFGEGSRLTVL.